This T cell receptor beta chain was sequenced in a study of early T cells in non-severe SARS-CoV-2 infection. TCRdb reanalysed the 5' RACE reads using MiXCR and keeps one entry per CDR3 protein. The repertoire has tens of thousands of distinct CDR3 sequences, roughly 6.1% of them found once; the top ten carry around 21%. This clonotype occurred a few times. The CDR3 loop spans 16 amino acids. Deletions cut 0 bases from V and 0 bases from J, with 12 bases between. Germline-derived CDR1 and CDR2 are MNHEY and SVGEGT. The sequencing here drew on whole blood, taken at baseline. The receptor was isolated from an adult who was a healthcare worker with PCR-confirmed SARS-CoV-2 infection or an uninfected control (not recorded which). The genes are TRBV6-2 or TRBV6-3 and TRBJ2-7; D not resolved. This CDR3 reads CASSYSRPATSYEQYF. CDR3 bases: TGTGCCAGCAGTTACTCTCGGCCGGCTACCTCCTACGAGCAGTACTTC.